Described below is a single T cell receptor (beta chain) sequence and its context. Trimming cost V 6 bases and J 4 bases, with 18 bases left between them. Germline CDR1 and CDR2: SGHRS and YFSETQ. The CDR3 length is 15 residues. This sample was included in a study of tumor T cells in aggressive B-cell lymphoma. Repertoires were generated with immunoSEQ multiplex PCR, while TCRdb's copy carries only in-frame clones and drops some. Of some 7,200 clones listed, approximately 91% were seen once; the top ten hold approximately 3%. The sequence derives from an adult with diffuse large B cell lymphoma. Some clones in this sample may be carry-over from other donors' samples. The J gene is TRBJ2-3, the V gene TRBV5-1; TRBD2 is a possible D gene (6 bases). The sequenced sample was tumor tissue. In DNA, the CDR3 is TGCGCCAGCAACCCGACACCCTCGGGGGCAGATACGCAGTATTTT. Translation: CASNPTPSGADTQYF.